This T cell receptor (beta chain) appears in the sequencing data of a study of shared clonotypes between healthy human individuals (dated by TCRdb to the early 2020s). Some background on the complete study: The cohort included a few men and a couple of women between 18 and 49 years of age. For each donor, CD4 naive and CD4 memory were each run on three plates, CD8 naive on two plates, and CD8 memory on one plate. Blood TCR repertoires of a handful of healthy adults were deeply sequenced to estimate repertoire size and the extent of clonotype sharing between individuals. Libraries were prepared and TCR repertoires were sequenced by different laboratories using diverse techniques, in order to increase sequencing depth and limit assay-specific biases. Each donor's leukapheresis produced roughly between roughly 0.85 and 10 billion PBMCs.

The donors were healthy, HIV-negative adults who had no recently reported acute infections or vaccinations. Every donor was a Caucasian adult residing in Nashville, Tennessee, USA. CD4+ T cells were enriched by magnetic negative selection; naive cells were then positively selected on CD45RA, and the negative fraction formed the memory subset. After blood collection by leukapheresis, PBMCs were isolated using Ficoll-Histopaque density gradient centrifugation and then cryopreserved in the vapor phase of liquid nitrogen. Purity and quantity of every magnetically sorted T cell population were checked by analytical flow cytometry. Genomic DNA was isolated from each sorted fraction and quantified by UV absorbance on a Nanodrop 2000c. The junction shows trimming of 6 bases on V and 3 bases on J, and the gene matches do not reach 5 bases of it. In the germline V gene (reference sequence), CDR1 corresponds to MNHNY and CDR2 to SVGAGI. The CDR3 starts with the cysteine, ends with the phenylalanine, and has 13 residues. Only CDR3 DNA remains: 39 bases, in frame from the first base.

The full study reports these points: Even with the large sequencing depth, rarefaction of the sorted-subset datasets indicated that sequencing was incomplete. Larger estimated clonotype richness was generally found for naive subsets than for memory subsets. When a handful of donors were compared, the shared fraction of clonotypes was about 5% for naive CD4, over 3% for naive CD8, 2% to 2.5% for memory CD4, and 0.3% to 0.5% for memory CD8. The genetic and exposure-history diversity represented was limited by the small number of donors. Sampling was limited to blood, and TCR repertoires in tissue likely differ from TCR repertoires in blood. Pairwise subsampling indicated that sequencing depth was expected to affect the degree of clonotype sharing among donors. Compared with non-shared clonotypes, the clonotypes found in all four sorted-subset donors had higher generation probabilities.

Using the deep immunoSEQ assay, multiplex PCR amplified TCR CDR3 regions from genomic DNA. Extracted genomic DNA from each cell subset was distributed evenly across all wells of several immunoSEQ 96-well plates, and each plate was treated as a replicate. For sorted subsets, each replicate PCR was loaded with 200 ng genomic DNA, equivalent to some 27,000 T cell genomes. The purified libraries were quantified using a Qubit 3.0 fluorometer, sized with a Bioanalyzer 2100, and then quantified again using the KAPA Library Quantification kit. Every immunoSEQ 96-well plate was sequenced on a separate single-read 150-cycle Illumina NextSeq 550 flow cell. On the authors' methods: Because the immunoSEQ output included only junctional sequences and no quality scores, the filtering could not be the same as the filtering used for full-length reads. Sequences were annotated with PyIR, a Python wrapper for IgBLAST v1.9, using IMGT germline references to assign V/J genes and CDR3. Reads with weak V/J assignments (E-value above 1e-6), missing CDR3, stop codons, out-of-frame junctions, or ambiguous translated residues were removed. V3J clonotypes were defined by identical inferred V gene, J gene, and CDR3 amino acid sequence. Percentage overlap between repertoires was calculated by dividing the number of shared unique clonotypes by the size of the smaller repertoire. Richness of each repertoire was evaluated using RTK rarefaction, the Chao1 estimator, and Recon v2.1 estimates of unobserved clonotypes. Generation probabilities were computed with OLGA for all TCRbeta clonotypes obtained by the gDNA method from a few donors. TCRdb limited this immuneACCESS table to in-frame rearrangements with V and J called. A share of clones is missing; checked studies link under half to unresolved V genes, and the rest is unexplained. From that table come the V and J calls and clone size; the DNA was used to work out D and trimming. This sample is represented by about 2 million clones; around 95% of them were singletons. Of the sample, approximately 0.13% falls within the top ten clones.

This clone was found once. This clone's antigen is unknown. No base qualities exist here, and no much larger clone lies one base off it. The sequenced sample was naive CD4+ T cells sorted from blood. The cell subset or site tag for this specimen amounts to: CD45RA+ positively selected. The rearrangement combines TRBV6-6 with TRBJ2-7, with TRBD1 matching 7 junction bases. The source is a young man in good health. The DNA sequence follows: TGTGCCAGCAGCCCCGGGACAGTCTACGAGCAGTACTTC. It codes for CASSPGTVYEQYF.